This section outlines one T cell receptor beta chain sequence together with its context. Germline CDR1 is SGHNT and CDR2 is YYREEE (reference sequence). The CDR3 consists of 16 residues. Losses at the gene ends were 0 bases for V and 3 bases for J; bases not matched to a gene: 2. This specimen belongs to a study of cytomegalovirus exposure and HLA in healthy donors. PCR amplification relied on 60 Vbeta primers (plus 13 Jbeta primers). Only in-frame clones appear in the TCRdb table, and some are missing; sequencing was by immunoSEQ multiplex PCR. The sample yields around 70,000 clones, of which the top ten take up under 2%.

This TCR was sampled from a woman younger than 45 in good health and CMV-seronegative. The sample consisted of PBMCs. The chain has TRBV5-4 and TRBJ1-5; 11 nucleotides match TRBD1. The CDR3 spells CASSLGGQGVNQPQHF. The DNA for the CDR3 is TGTGCCAGCAGCTTGGGGGGACAGGGGGTCAATCAGCCCCAGCATTTT.